This TCR beta chain was retrieved from a study of blood T cells in healthy people across ages. This CDR3 comprises 15 residues. Trimming stripped 5 bases from V and 0 bases from J, with 12 bases between. Germline V gives CDR1 SGHRS, CDR2 YFSETQ. Using a J-beta primer mix together with a sample-barcoded 5' primer, a second PCR was run for roughly 7 to 12 cycles. Paired-end reads containing CDR3 totaled no fewer than 2.5 million for each sample. TCRdb redid the calling of the 5' RACE reads with MiXCR, one entry per CDR3 protein. The sample has 700,000 to 850,000 distinct CDR3 sequences; 30% to 45% are singletons.

The chain is built from TRBV5-1 and TRBJ2-1; D gene unclear. The TCR comes from a man aged 18 to 29 in good health. Sequenced: blood. The CDR3 DNA reads as TGCGCCAGCAGACCGGAGCCGAGCTCCTACAATGAGCAGTTCTTC. This gives the protein CASRPEPSSYNEQFF.